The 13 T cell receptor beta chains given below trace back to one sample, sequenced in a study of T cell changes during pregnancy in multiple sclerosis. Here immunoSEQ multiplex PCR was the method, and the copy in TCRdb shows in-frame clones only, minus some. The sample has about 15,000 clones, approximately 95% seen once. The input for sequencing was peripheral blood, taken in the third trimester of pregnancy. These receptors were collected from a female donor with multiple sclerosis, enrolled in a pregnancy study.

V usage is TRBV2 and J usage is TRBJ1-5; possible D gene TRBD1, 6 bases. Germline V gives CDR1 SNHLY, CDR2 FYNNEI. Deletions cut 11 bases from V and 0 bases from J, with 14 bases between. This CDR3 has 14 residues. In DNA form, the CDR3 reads TGTGCCGCAGGACAGACCTATAGCAATCAGCCCCAGCATTTT. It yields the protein CAAGQTYSNQPQHF.

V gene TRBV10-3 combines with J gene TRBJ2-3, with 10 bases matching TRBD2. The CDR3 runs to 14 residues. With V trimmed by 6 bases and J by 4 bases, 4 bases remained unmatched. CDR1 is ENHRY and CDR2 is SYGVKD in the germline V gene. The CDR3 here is CAIRVTSGSDTQYF. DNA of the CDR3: TGTGCCATCAGAGTGACTAGCGGGTCAGATACGCAGTATTTT.

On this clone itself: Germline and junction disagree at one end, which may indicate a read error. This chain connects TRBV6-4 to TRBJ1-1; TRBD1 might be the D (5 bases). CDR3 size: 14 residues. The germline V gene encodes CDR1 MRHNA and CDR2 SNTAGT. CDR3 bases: TGTGCCAGCAGGGACTCCAGGGTATTCGGACGAGCTTTCTTT. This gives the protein CASRDSRVFGRAFF.

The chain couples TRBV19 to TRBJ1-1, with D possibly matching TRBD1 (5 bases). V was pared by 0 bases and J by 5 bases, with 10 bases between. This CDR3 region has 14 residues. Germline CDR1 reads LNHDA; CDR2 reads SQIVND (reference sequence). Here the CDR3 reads CASSIDTPGTEAFF. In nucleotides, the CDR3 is TGTGCCAGTAGTATAGATACCCCAGGGACTGAAGCTTTCTTT.

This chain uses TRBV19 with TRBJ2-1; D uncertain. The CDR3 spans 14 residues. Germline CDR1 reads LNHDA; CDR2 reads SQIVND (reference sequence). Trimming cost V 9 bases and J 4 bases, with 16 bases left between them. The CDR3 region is CASQSTVVYNEQFF. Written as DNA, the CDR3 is TGTGCCAGCCAAAGTACAGTGGTGTACAATGAGCAGTTCTTC. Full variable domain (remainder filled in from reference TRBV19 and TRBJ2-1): DGGITQSPKYLFRKEGQNVTLSCEQNLNHDAMYWYRQDPGQGLRLIYYSQIVNDFQKGDIAEGYSVSREKKESFPLTVTSAQKNPTAFYLCASQSTVVYNEQFFGPGTRLTVL.

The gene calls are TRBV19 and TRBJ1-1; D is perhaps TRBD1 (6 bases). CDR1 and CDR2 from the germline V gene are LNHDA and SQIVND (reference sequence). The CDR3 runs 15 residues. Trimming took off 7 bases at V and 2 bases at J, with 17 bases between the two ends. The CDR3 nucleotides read TGTGCCAGTAACGGGCCCACAGGGCCTAACACTGAAGCTTTCTTT. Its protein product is CASNGPTGPNTEAFF.

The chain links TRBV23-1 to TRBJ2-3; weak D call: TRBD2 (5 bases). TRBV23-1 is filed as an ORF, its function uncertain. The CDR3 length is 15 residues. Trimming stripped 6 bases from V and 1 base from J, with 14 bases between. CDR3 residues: CASSPNGVGTDTQYF. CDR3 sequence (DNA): TGCGCCAGCAGCCCAAACGGGGTTGGCACAGATACGCAGTATTTT.

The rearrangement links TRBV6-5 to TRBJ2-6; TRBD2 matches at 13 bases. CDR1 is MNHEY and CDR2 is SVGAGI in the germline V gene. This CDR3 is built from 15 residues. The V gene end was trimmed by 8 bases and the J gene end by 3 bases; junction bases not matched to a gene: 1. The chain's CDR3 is CASWTSGSGANVLTF. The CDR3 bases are TGTGCCAGCTGGACTAGCGGGAGTGGGGCCAACGTCCTGACTTTC.

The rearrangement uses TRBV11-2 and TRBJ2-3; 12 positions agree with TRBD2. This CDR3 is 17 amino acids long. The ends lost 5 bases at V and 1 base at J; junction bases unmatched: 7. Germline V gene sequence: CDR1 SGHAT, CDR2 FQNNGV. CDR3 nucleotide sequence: TGTGCCAGCAGCACTAGCGGGGGGTTCTCCCGCACAGATACGCAGTATTTT. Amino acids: CASSTSGGFSRTDTQYF.

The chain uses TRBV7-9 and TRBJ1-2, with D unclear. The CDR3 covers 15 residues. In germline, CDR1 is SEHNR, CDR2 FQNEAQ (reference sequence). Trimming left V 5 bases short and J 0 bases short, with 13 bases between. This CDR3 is CASSPLTEPNYGYTF. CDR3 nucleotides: TGTGCCAGCAGCCCACTCACAGAACCTAACTATGGCTACACCTTC.

The CDR3 DNA sequence: TGTGCCAGTAGGCCCCCGGGGTCGGGCACTGAAGCTTTCTTT. Its translation: CASRPPGSGTEAFF. This rearrangement joins TRBV19 to TRBJ1-1, with D hard to call. The CDR3 contains 14 residues. Germline V gene sequence: CDR1 LNHDA, CDR2 SQIVND (reference sequence). V lost 6 bases, J lost 4 bases, and 15 bases lay in between.

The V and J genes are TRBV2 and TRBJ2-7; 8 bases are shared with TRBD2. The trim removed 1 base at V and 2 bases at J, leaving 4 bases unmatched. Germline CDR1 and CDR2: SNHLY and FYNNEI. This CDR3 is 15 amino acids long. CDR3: CASSEGRGAPYEQYF. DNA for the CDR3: TGTGCCAGCAGTGAAGGGCGGGGGGCTCCCTACGAGCAGTACTTC.

The CDR3 region has the DNA TGTGCCAGCAGCTTGTACTCTGGAAACACCATATATTTT. This translates into CASSLYSGNTIYF. This chain uses TRBV5-6 with TRBJ1-3; unclear D gene. This CDR3 spans 13 amino acids. Between the trimmed V and J ends, which lost 1 base and 0 bases, there was a span of 2 bases. CDR1 is SGHDT, CDR2 YYEEEE, per germline. The full variable domain, rest sourced from reference TRBV5-6 and TRBJ1-3, is DAGVTQSPTHLIKTRGQQVTLRCSPKSGHDTVSWYQQALGQGPQFIFQYYEEEERQRGNFPDRFSGHQFPNYSSELNVNALLLGDSALYLCASSLYSGNTIYFGEGSWLTVV.